Below, 29 T cell receptor beta chains from the same sample are listed, as sequenced in a study of cytomegalovirus exposure and HLA in healthy donors (dated by TCRdb to about 2017). To prepare the library, the immunoSEQ multiplex PCR assay was applied. For the multiplex PCR, a mixture combining 60 forward primers for TCR Vbeta segments and 13 reverse primers for TCR Jbeta segments was used. Imported from immuneACCESS, the table was reduced by TCRdb to in-frame sequences with V and J called. These copies leave out some clones; in studies compared against another copy, an unresolved V gene accounts for under half, and the cause of the remainder is not known. This sample's records show roughly 39,000 clones. 1% to 1.5% of the sample goes to the ten largest clones. Sequenced input: PBMCs. All receptors derive from a man in his thirties or forties in good health and CMV-seronegative.

The V call is TRBV15, the J call TRBJ2-7; 7 bases match TRBD1. The V gene's germline CDR1 is LNHNV and CDR2 YYDKDF (reference sequence). The CDR3 length is 14 residues. After removal of 0 bases from V and 2 bases from J, the junction contained 1 base not matched to a gene. Written as DNA, the CDR3 is TGTGCCACCAGCAGAGATGGGACAGCCTACGAGCAGTACTTC. Translated, it gives CATSRDGTAYEQYF.

J is TRBJ2-7 and V is TRBV7-9; tentative D call: TRBD1 (6 bases). Germline CDR1 and CDR2: SEHNR and FQNEAQ (reference sequence). CDR3 size: 14 residues. Trimming stripped 5 bases from V and 2 bases from J, with 13 bases between. CDR3 loop: CASSDSDSAYEQYF. As DNA, the CDR3 is TGTGCCAGCAGCGATTCGGACAGTGCCTACGAGCAGTACTTC.

The rearrangement links TRBV6-5 to TRBJ2-5; 9 bases are shared with TRBD1. Trimming cost V 5 bases and J 2 bases; bases outside gene matches: 6. This CDR3 comprises 15 residues. Per germline, CDR1 MNHEY and CDR2 SVGAGI. Written as DNA, the CDR3 is TGTGCCAGCAGTCGACAGGGGGGAGGGCAAGAGACCCAGTACTTC. It encodes CASSRQGGGQETQYF.

The V call is TRBV19, the J call TRBJ2-1; TRBD1 agrees at 9 bases. This CDR3 has 13 amino acids. The V gene's germline CDR1 is LNHDA and CDR2 SQIVND (reference sequence). V shed 8 bases and J 4 bases; nucleotides not matched to a gene: 3. This CDR3 reads CASAGTGYNEQFF. The DNA of the CDR3 is TGTGCCAGTGCCGGGACAGGGTACAATGAGCAGTTCTTC.

The J gene is TRBJ1-2, the V gene TRBV6-5, with D maybe TRBD1 (5 bases). This CDR3 has 14 amino acids. The V gene lost 4 bases and the J gene lost 2 bases, with 11 bases spanning the gap. CDR1 is MNHEY and CDR2 is SVGAGI in the germline V gene. In DNA form, the CDR3 reads TGTGCCAGCAGTTGGGGGGTTGGGAACTATGGCTACACCTTC. Its protein product is CASSWGVGNYGYTF.

The chain links TRBV9 to TRBJ2-7, with no clear D. Looked up from germline, CDR1 is SGDLS and CDR2 is YYNGEE. This CDR3 is 14 amino acids long. Trimming stripped 0 bases from V and 1 base from J, with 8 bases between. In DNA form, the CDR3 reads TGTGCCAGCAGCGTAGGAGGCAGTTCCTACGAGCAGTACTTC. Amino acids: CASSVGGSSYEQYF.

The chain has TRBV29-1 and TRBJ2-5; TRBD2 matches 7 bases. The CDR3 sequence is 15 residues long. V lost 0 bases, J lost 9 bases, and 13 bases stayed unmatched. From germline, CDR1 is SQVTM and CDR2 ANQGSEA. CDR3 loop: CSVEDRGRGGEAQYF. CDR3 bases: TGCAGCGTTGAAGATCGTGGAAGGGGAGGGGAGGCCCAGTACTTC. Variable domain in full (rest from reference TRBV29-1 and TRBJ2-5): SAVISQKPSRDICQRGTSLTIQCQVDSQVTMMFWYRQQPGQSLTLIATANQGSEATYESGFVIDKFPISRPNLTFSTLTVSNMSPEDSSIYLCSVEDRGRGGEAQYFGPGTRLLVL.

The rearrangement joins TRBV25-1 to TRBJ2-7, with 8 bases matching TRBD1. Germline-derived CDR1 and CDR2 are MGHDK and SYGVNS. The CDR3 has 16 amino acids. Trimming removed 0 bases from V and 4 bases from J; junction bases left unmatched: 8. The chain's CDR3 is CASSEYPRGREYEQYF. CDR3 nucleotides: TGTGCCAGCAGTGAATACCCCAGGGGGCGCGAATACGAGCAGTACTTC.

The chain links TRBV18 to TRBJ2-7, with 9 positions matching TRBD1. V shed 6 bases and J 2 bases; nucleotides not matched to a gene: 5. This CDR3 has 14 amino acids. Per the germline V gene, CDR1 is KGHSH and CDR2 is LQKENI. The DNA of the CDR3 is TGTGCCAGCTCCCCCGGACAGGGGCCCTACGAGCAGTACTTC. This gives the protein CASSPGQGPYEQYF.

The chain has TRBV4-3 and TRBJ2-7; 8 nucleotides line up with TRBD2. The CDR3 has 15 amino acids. With 1 base clipped from V and 0 bases from J, the junction kept 2 bases outside the gene matches. Germline values: CDR1 LGHNA, CDR2 YSLEER. CDR3 DNA: TGCGCCAGCAGCCAAGGTAGCGGGACCTCCTACGAGCAGTACTTC. This gives the protein CASSQGSGTSYEQYF.

V is TRBV10-1 and J is TRBJ1-1; D is possibly TRBD1 (5 bases). The V end lost 8 bases, the J end lost 0 bases, and 10 bases lay between the germline ends. This CDR3 contains 13 residues. The germline CDR1 and CDR2 sequences are WNHNN and SYGVQD (reference sequence). DNA for the CDR3: TGCGCCAGCCGACAGTTAATGAACACTGAAGCTTTCTTT. Protein sequence: CASRQLMNTEAFF.

The chain joins TRBV30 to TRBJ2-7; 10 bases fit TRBD1. Trimming cost V 7 bases and J 0 bases; bases outside gene matches: 3. CDR3 length equals 13 residues. Germline V gives CDR1 GTSNPN, CDR2 SVGIG (reference sequence). The CDR3 DNA is TGTGCCTCTGGGACAGGGGACTCCTACGAGCAGTACTTC. It is translated as CASGTGDSYEQYF.

The V gene is TRBV7-9, the J gene TRBJ2-2, with 11 bases matching TRBD2. J was trimmed by 7 bases and V by 5 bases; bases with no gene match: 6. The CDR3 totals 15 residues. Germline V gene lookup returns CDR1 SEHNR and CDR2 FQNEAQ (reference sequence). CDR3 nucleotides: TGTGCCAGCAGCCTACTAGCGGGAGCTATCGGGGAGCTGTTTTTT. Amino acids: CASSLLAGAIGELFF.

This chain connects TRBV4-1 to TRBJ2-7; 8 bases line up with TRBD2. Unmatched junction bases numbered 8, after V lost 0 bases and J lost 4 bases. The CDR3 is made up of 16 amino acids. The germline V gene encodes CDR1 MGHRA and CDR2 YSYEKL. CDR3 bases: TGCGCCAGCAGCCAAGAAGCTGAGCGGGAGAGGTACGAGCAGTACTTC. Translating gives CASSQEAERERYEQYF.

The CDR3 nucleotides read TGCGCCAGCAGCTCAAAGCCGAACACTGAAGCTTTCTTT. As protein: CASSSKPNTEAFF. The chain employs TRBV5-1 and TRBJ1-1, with D hard to call. The germline V gene encodes CDR1 SGHRS and CDR2 YFSETQ. The CDR3 contains 13 residues. V was pared by 3 bases and J by 1 base, with 7 bases between.

The genes are TRBV4-3 and TRBJ2-7, with 9 bases matching TRBD1. Germline CDR1 and CDR2: LGHNA and YSLEER. This CDR3 contains 16 residues. The ends lost 1 base at V and 3 bases at J; junction bases unmatched: 7. The CDR3 coding sequence is TGCGCCAGCAGCCAAGGGGGACAGGGAGAGTACTACGAGCAGTACTTC. Translated: CASSQGGQGEYYEQYF.

The genes are TRBV28 and TRBJ2-3; tentatively, D is TRBD1 (5 bases). The V gene lost 9 bases and the J gene lost 0 bases, with 16 bases spanning the gap. Germline V gene lookup returns CDR1 MDHEN and CDR2 SYDVKM. The CDR3 loop spans 15 amino acids. The CDR3 protein is CASIGRRQSTDTQYF. In nucleotides, the CDR3 is TGTGCCAGTATCGGAAGGCGACAGAGCACAGATACGCAGTATTTT.

The chain recombines TRBV6-4 with TRBJ2-3; 11 positions match TRBD2. The V and J ends lost 3 bases and 1 base, in that order; junction bases with no gene match: 3. Germline values: CDR1 MRHNA, CDR2 SNTAGT. CDR3 size: 16 residues. The chain's CDR3 is CASSETSGRGTDTQYF. DNA of the CDR3: TGTGCCAGCAGTGAAACTAGCGGGAGAGGCACAGATACGCAGTATTTT.

This chain uses TRBV18 with TRBJ1-2, with TRBD1 matching over 9 bases. This CDR3 is 14 amino acids long. J lost 4 bases, V lost 8 bases, and 8 bases had no gene match. Germline assignment: CDR1 KGHSH and CDR2 LQKENI. CDR3: CASRPGQGAYGYTF. CDR3 nucleotide sequence: TGTGCCAGCCGACCGGGACAGGGAGCCTATGGCTACACCTTC.

This clone is labeled medium-sized based on frequency. The chain employs TRBV7-9 and TRBJ2-1, with D perhaps matching TRBD1 (6 bases). Germline V CDR1 and CDR2: SEHNR, FQNEAQ (reference sequence). The CDR3 has 15 amino acids. V gave up 2 bases and J gave up 3 bases, with 11 bases separating them. The CDR3 loop is CASSLTQGFYNEQFF. The CDR3, as DNA: TGTGCCAGCAGCTTAACACAGGGTTTCTACAATGAGCAGTTCTTC.

This chain joins TRBV6-5 and TRBJ2-7, with D perhaps TRBD2 (5 bases). The CDR3 covers 13 residues. Trimming pared 6 bases from V and 3 bases from J, leaving 12 bases between. CDR1 MNHEY and CDR2 SVGAGI come from the germline V gene. The CDR3 DNA sequence: TGTGCCAGCAGCTTTGTCCGGGGCTACGAGCAGTACTTC. This gives the protein CASSFVRGYEQYF.

The chain recombines TRBV6-6 with TRBJ2-1, with TRBD1 identical over 11 bases. V dropped 2 bases and J dropped 6; count of bases not matched to a gene: 3. Germline V gene lookup returns CDR1 MNHNY and CDR2 SVGAGI (reference sequence). The CDR3 spans 15 residues. The CDR3, as DNA: TGTGCCAGCAGTTACGTGGACAGGGGGCGCAATGAGCAGTTCTTC. Translating gives CASSYVDRGRNEQFF.

The chain uses TRBV7-9 and TRBJ1-6, with a weak D call TRBD1 (6 bases). The length of the CDR3 is 13 residues. From germline, CDR1 is SEHNR and CDR2 FQNEAQ (reference sequence). V lost 4 bases to trimming and J lost 10 bases, with 11 bases between them. This CDR3 is CASSSLQGSPLHF. In nucleotides, the CDR3 is TGTGCCAGCAGCTCCTTACAGGGATCACCCCTCCACTTT.

The chain recombines TRBV7-9 with TRBJ2-7, with 8 nucleotides matching TRBD1. Germline loops: CDR1 SEHNR, CDR2 FQNEAQ (reference sequence). V was clipped by 5 bases and J by 4 bases; unmatched bases: 10. The CDR3 length is 15 residues. The CDR3 here is CASSRTGTGHYEQYF. For the CDR3, the DNA is TGTGCCAGCAGCCGGACCGGGACAGGACATTACGAGCAGTACTTC.

V and J are TRBV29-1 and TRBJ2-1, with 10 bases aligning to TRBD2. The V gene's germline CDR1 is SQVTM and CDR2 ANQGSEA. CDR3 length equals 14 residues. Trimming took 5 bases from V and 4 from J; bases not matched to a gene: 5. The CDR3 nucleotides are TGCAGCGTTAGCGGGAGGGCTCGGTACAATGAGCAGTTCTTC. Translating gives CSVSGRARYNEQFF.

CDR3 nucleotides: TGCGCCAGCAGCTTGACAGGGGGCGCCGGAGATACGCAGTATTTT. Protein sequence: CASSLTGGAGDTQYF. The chain joins TRBV4-3 to TRBJ2-3, with 10 bases matching TRBD1. Trimming removed 5 bases from V and 5 bases from J; junction bases left unmatched: 7. The CDR3 length is 15 residues. Germline lookup yields CDR1 LGHNA and CDR2 YSLEER.

The CDR3 DNA reads as TGCGCCAGCAGCCAAGCAGACAGGGGGGAAAACATTCAGTACTTC. It encodes CASSQADRGENIQYF. The chain combines TRBV4-1 with TRBJ2-4, with 9 nucleotides matching TRBD1. Trimming removed 1 base from V and 5 bases from J; junction bases left unmatched: 3. In germline, CDR1 is MGHRA, CDR2 YSYEKL. The CDR3 extends over 15 amino acids.

This chain joins TRBV4-3 and TRBJ2-2; D is unresolved. Between the trimmed V and J ends, which lost 1 base and 3 bases, there was a span of 9 bases. This CDR3 region has 15 residues. Germline V gene data show CDR1 as LGHNA and CDR2 as YSLEER. CDR3 bases: TGCGCCAGCAGCCAAGGCGTCTTATACACCGGGGAGCTGTTTTTT. Its translation is CASSQGVLYTGELFF.

This rearrangement joins TRBV7-2 to TRBJ2-7; the match to TRBD2 covers 11 bases. This CDR3 region has 15 residues. The V and J ends lost 4 bases and 3 bases, in that order; junction bases with no gene match: 5. Germline lookup yields CDR1 SGHTA and CDR2 FQGNSA. The CDR3 bases are TGTGCCAGCAGCTACCTAGCGGGAGGCCTCTACGAGCAGTACTTC. This codes for CASSYLAGGLYEQYF.